The 29 T cell receptor beta chains reported below all come from one sample, sequenced in a study of cytomegalovirus exposure and HLA in healthy donors. Primers: 60 Vbeta forward and 13 Jbeta reverse. Clones were read by immunoSEQ multiplex PCR, and TCRdb kept only the in-frame ones, dropping some. In the table there are about 140,000 clones, around 65% of which are singletons. The sequencing input was PBMCs. These receptors were taken from a male donor in good health and CMV-seronegative.

This clone was counted a few times. The genes are TRBV7-7 and TRBJ2-1; TRBD2 agrees at 10 bases. The CDR3 loop spans 16 amino acids. Germline V gene sequence: CDR1 SSHAT, CDR2 FNYEAQ (reference sequence). V was pared by 5 bases and J by 8 bases, with 12 bases of the junction left unmatched. The CDR3 loop reads CASSLRPASGGDEQFF. CDR3 nucleotide sequence: TGTGCCAGCAGCCTTCGTCCGGCTAGCGGGGGAGATGAGCAGTTCTTC.

The chain carries TRBV4-1 and TRBJ1-3; maybe TRBD1 (6 bases). This CDR3 contains 15 residues. Trimming took off 3 bases at V and 3 bases at J, with 12 bases between the two ends. Germline CDR1 MGHRA, CDR2 YSYEKL. CDR3 sequence (DNA): TGCGCCAGCAGCCAGGGGGCGATCGGTGGAAACACCATATATTTT. Translating gives CASSQGAIGGNTIYF.

This clone was seen only a few times. V is TRBV6-5 and J is TRBJ2-3; 7 positions match TRBD1. The CDR3 loop spans 14 amino acids. After removal of 6 bases from V and 0 bases from J, the junction contained 3 bases not matched to a gene. Germline V gene data show CDR1 as MNHEY and CDR2 as SVGAGI. The CDR3 sequence is CASRTGLSTDTQYF. The CDR3 DNA reads as TGTGCCAGCAGGACAGGGCTAAGCACAGATACGCAGTATTTT.

This clone appeared once. CDR3 residues: CAWREQGRGYTF. In DNA, the CDR3 is TGTGCCTGGAGGGAGCAGGGGCGAGGCTACACCTTC. The gene calls are TRBV30 and TRBJ1-2; perhaps TRBD1 as D (6 bases). Germline V gene data show CDR1 as GTSNPN and CDR2 as SVGIG (reference sequence). V was trimmed by 3 bases and J by 8 bases, leaving 13 bases between them. The CDR3 covers 12 residues. The full variable domain, with the rest looked up from reference TRBV30 and TRBJ1-2, is SQTIHQWPATLVQPVGSPLSLECTVEGTSNPNLYWYRQAAGRGLQLLFYSVGIGQISSEVPQNLSASRPQDRQFILSSKKLLLSDSGFYLCAWREQGRGYTFGSGTRLTVV.

This clone has just a few counts. The CDR3 bases are TGTGCCAGCAGCTTCGAAGGGACAGGGCGGAGAGCTAACTATGGCTACACCTTC. Translating it yields CASSFEGTGRRANYGYTF. V gene TRBV13 combines with J gene TRBJ1-2, with 9 positions matching TRBD1. The CDR3 has 18 amino acids. CDR1 and CDR2 from the germline V gene are PRHDT and FYEKMQ (reference sequence). V gave up 3 bases and J gave up 0 bases; unmatched junction bases: 11.

The chain employs TRBV6-5 and TRBJ2-7; D is perhaps TRBD1 (5 bases). The germline CDR1 and CDR2 sequences are MNHEY and SVGAGI. The CDR3 has 13 amino acids. The V end lost 2 bases, the J end lost 6 bases, and 11 bases lay between the germline ends. In DNA form, the CDR3 reads TGTGCCAGCAGTTACGGGCAGGGCGGCGAGCAGTACTTC. Its protein is CASSYGQGGEQYF.

J is TRBJ2-5 and V is TRBV29-1; 9 positions match TRBD1. The DNA end is more similar to TRBJ2-7, so the J call may be wrong. This CDR3 is built from 12 residues. Germline values: CDR1 SQVTM, CDR2 ANQGSEA. Here the CDR3 reads CSAQDRGNEQYF. The CDR3 coding sequence is TGCAGCGCCCAAGACAGGGGGAACGAGCAGTACTTC.

A single count supports this clone. In DNA, the CDR3 is TGTGCCAGCTCACCCTTAGACGTAGGACAGTCGAACACTGAAGCTTTCTTT. As protein: CASSPLDVGQSNTEAFF. The gene calls are TRBV18 and TRBJ1-1, with a possible D match to TRBD1 (6 bases). Trimming removed 3 bases at V and 1 base at J, with 18 bases between. CDR3 size: 17 residues. Germline CDR1 KGHSH, CDR2 LQKENI.

This sequence joins TRBV30 and TRBJ2-5; 11 nucleotides match TRBD1. CDR3 length equals 14 residues. Losses at the gene ends were 3 bases for V and 3 bases for J; bases not matched to a gene: 3. CDR1 GTSNPN and CDR2 SVGIG come from the germline V gene (reference sequence). CDR3 amino acids: CAWSGDRGKETQYF. DNA of the CDR3: TGTGCCTGGAGCGGGGACAGGGGGAAAGAGACCCAGTACTTC.

The J gene is TRBJ1-4, the V gene TRBV28, with 8 bases aligning to TRBD1. Germline V gene sequence: CDR1 MDHEN, CDR2 SYDVKM. The length of the CDR3 is 14 residues. The trim removed 5 bases at V and 7 bases at J, leaving 6 bases unmatched. CDR3 sequence: CASSTGQGGEKLFF. DNA for the CDR3: TGTGCCAGCAGTACTGGACAGGGAGGTGAAAAACTGTTTTTT.

This chain uses TRBV7-2 with TRBJ2-1; 13 bases are shared with TRBD2. V shed 5 bases and J 8 bases; nucleotides not matched to a gene: 9. Germline CDR1 reads SGHTA; CDR2 reads FQGNSA. The CDR3 is 16 residues long. This CDR3 reads CASSPRTSGGIDEQFF. As DNA, the CDR3 is TGTGCCAGCAGCCCGCGGACTAGCGGGGGTATCGATGAGCAGTTCTTC.

This rearrangement joins TRBV9 to TRBJ1-2, with TRBD1 as a possible D gene (6 bases). The CDR3 spans 14 residues. The germline V and J ends were trimmed by 2 bases and 2 bases, with 10 bases remaining between them. Germline V gene sequence: CDR1 SGDLS, CDR2 YYNGEE. The CDR3 sequence is CASSVATGNYGYTF. CDR3 sequence (DNA): TGTGCCAGCAGCGTTGCGACAGGAAACTATGGCTACACCTTC. Drawing the rest from reference TRBV9 and TRBJ1-2, the complete variable domain is DSGVTQTPKHLITATGQRVTLRCSPRSGDLSVYWYQQSLDQGLQFLIQYYNGEERAKGNILERFSAQQFPDLHSELNLSSLELGDSALYFCASSVATGNYGYTFGSGTRLTVV.

DNA of the CDR3: TGTGCCAGAAGGGCAGGGCCAGGAAACACCATATATTTT. Encoded protein: CARRAGPGNTIYF. The chain recombines TRBV5-3 with TRBJ1-3, with D perhaps matching TRBD1 (5 bases). TRBV5-3 is flagged as an ORF with uncertain function. The CDR3 runs to 13 residues. The V end lost 5 bases, the J end lost 4 bases, and 10 bases lay between the germline ends.

J is TRBJ2-1 and V is TRBV7-3, with 13 bases that match TRBD2. CDR1 is SGHTA and CDR2 is FQGTGA in the germline V gene. V gave up 5 bases and J gave up 7 bases; unmatched junction bases: 2. This CDR3 has 14 residues. The CDR3 reads CASSPGLAGNEQFF. In DNA, the CDR3 is TGTGCCAGCAGCCCGGGACTAGCGGGGAATGAGCAGTTCTTC.

The chain has TRBV2 and TRBJ2-3; no firm D call. There are 15 residues in the CDR3. Trimming took off 1 base at V and 3 bases at J, with 11 bases between the two ends. CDR1 and CDR2 from the germline V gene are SNHLY and FYNNEI. The CDR3 coding sequence is TGTGCCAGCAGTGAAGGAGTCGGGTGGACAGATACGCAGTATTTT. Residues: CASSEGVGWTDTQYF.

Turning to this clone: One end of the junction varies from germline; a read error may be responsible. V is TRBV6-5 and J is TRBJ2-2, with D perhaps matching TRBD2 (6 bases). This CDR3 has 14 amino acids. Germline V gives CDR1 MNHEY, CDR2 SVGAGI. The CDR3 region is CASSTAGRTGELLF. The CDR3 nucleotides read TGTGCCAGCTCAACGGCGGGGCGGACCGGGGAGCTGCTTTTT.

The chain joins TRBV7-9 to TRBJ1-2, with D hard to call. The CDR3 spans 13 residues. The germline V and J ends were trimmed by 8 bases and 0 bases, with 10 bases remaining between them. From germline, CDR1 is SEHNR and CDR2 FQNEAQ (reference sequence). CDR3 in amino acids: CASGEGANYGYTF. The CDR3 coding sequence is TGTGCCAGCGGTGAAGGAGCTAACTATGGCTACACCTTC. The full variable domain, in which reference TRBV7-9 and TRBJ1-2 provide the parts outside the CDR3, is DTGVSQNPRHKITKRGQNVTFRCDPISEHNRLYWYRQTLGQGPEFLTYFQNEAQLEKSRLLSDRFSAERPKGSFSTLEIQRTEQGDSAMYLCASGEGANYGYTFGSGTRLTVV.

V gene TRBV4-3 combines with J gene TRBJ2-1, with D possibly being TRBD2 (6 bases). Germline CDR1 LGHNA, CDR2 YSLEER. This CDR3 contains 14 residues. The V end was cut by 0 bases, the J end by 9 bases, with 12 bases between. The CDR3 nucleotides are TGCGCCAGCAGCCAAGAGGGGGGACGGGGTGAGCAGTTCTTC. Protein product: CASSQEGGRGEQFF.

J is TRBJ1-6 and V is TRBV7-9; 11 nucleotides match TRBD1. The CDR3 contains 14 residues. Trimming took 6 bases from V and 14 from J; bases not matched to a gene: 9. Germline CDR1 and CDR2: SEHNR and FQNEAQ (reference sequence). The DNA of the CDR3 is TGTGCCAGCAGTTCCGGGACAGGGGGATGCACCCTCCACTTT. This translates into CASSSGTGGCTLHF.

The genes are TRBV7-2 and TRBJ1-3; 10 bases fit TRBD2. The J call may be wrong; the DNA end is better matched by TRBJ2-2. CDR1 and CDR2 (germline): SGHTA, FQGNSA. The CDR3 is made up of 15 amino acids. The CDR3 sequence: CASSFERGGTGELFF. CDR3 coding DNA: TGTGCCAGCAGCTTCGAGCGGGGGGGCACCGGGGAGCTGTTTTTT.

The V call is TRBV7-3, the J call TRBJ2-3, with D unresolved. V lost 2 bases to trimming and J lost 4 bases, with 10 bases between them. The germline V gene has CDR1 SGHTA and CDR2 FQGTGA. The CDR3 extends over 14 amino acids. The CDR3 coding sequence is TGTGCCAGCAGCTTAGGAATAGCTGCAGATACGCAGTATTTT. Protein sequence: CASSLGIAADTQYF.

The chain employs TRBV13 and TRBJ2-7, with 7 bases aligning to TRBD1. J lost 7 bases, V lost 5 bases, and 17 bases had no gene match. The length of the CDR3 is 16 residues. Germline lookup yields CDR1 PRHDT and CDR2 FYEKMQ (reference sequence). The CDR3 nucleotides read TGTGCCAGCAGCCCTGAGGGTGAACAGGGGCCGGGGGAGCAGTACTTC. This gives the protein CASSPEGEQGPGEQYF.

Only a few counts were recorded for this clone. J is TRBJ1-4 and V is TRBV10-2; 8 bases line up with TRBD1. CDR1 and CDR2 from the germline V gene are WSHSY and SAAADI. CDR3 size: 15 residues. V lost 6 bases and J lost 3; bases outside the gene matches: 6. The CDR3 loop reads CASSPGGDANEKLFF. CDR3 coding DNA: TGCGCCAGCAGCCCAGGGGGCGACGCTAATGAAAAACTGTTTTTT.

The chain links TRBV20-1 to TRBJ1-1; no definite D call. V was cut by 5 bases and J by 0 bases, with 4 bases left in between. CDR1 and CDR2 from the germline V gene are DFQATT and SNEGSKA (reference sequence). The CDR3 runs to 11 residues. DNA of the CDR3: TGCAGTGCTCCGTTGAACACTGAAGCTTTCTTT. It translates to CSAPLNTEAFF.

CDR3 coding DNA: TGTGCCAGTAGTCCGAGCAGTCCCGGGACAGGTAAAGCTTTCTTT. Translating gives CASSPSSPGTGKAFF. The chain is built from TRBV19 and TRBJ1-1, with 8 bases lining up with TRBD1. Per germline, CDR1 LNHDA and CDR2 SQIVND (reference sequence). The V segment lost 5 bases and the J segment 9 bases; nucleotides outside the gene matches: 14. The CDR3 extends over 15 amino acids. Together with reference TRBV19 and TRBJ1-1, the CDR3 gives the full variable domain: DGGITQSPKYLFRKEGQNVTLSCEQNLNHDAMYWYRQDPGQGLRLIYYSQIVNDFQKGDIAEGYSVSREKKESFPLTVTSAQKNPTAFYLCASSPSSPGTGKAFFGQGTRLTVV.

This clone turned up a few times. The chain couples TRBV19 to TRBJ1-3, with TRBD1 matching over 7 bases. Germline values: CDR1 LNHDA, CDR2 SQIVND (reference sequence). The V gene end was trimmed by 5 bases and the J gene end by 4 bases; junction bases not matched to a gene: 11. The CDR3 consists of 16 residues. The chain's CDR3 is CASSLISGTVGNTIYF. The CDR3 nucleotides are TGTGCCAGTAGTCTAATTTCCGGGACAGTCGGAAACACCATATATTTT.

This chain joins TRBV28 and TRBJ2-6; a weak D match, TRBD1 (5 bases). Deletions cut 6 bases from V and 4 bases from J, with 13 bases between. Germline values: CDR1 MDHEN, CDR2 SYDVKM. The CDR3 is 15 residues long. The CDR3 DNA follows: TGTGCCAGCAGGAACCAGGGTTTGGGGGCCAACGTCCTGACTTTC. It yields the protein CASRNQGLGANVLTF. Full variable domain (missing parts from reference TRBV28 and TRBJ2-6): DVKVTQSSRYLVKRTGEKVFLECVQDMDHENMFWYRQDPGLGLRLIYFSYDVKMKEKGDIPEGYSVSREKKERFSLILESASTNQTSMYLCASRNQGLGANVLTFGAGSRLTVL.

This sequence joins TRBV5-8 and TRBJ2-5, with 10 bases aligning to TRBD1. The CDR3 is 15 residues long. CDR1 is SGHTS, CDR2 YDEGEE, per germline. The V segment lost 4 bases and the J segment 7 bases; nucleotides outside the gene matches: 10. DNA for the CDR3: TGTGCCAGCAGCCACGGGACAGGGGATCGAGGGACCCAGTACTTC. It is translated as CASSHGTGDRGTQYF.

The chain links TRBV4-1 to TRBJ2-2; D is perhaps TRBD2 (6 bases). V lost 0 bases and J 8 bases, leaving 25 bases between the germline ends. This CDR3 contains 19 residues. Germline values: CDR1 MGHRA, CDR2 YSYEKL. The CDR3 DNA sequence: TGCGCCAGCAGCCAAGAACGGGCGGGGTTGGTCGTAGGCACAGGGGAGCTGTTTTTT. Translated: CASSQERAGLVVGTGELFF.